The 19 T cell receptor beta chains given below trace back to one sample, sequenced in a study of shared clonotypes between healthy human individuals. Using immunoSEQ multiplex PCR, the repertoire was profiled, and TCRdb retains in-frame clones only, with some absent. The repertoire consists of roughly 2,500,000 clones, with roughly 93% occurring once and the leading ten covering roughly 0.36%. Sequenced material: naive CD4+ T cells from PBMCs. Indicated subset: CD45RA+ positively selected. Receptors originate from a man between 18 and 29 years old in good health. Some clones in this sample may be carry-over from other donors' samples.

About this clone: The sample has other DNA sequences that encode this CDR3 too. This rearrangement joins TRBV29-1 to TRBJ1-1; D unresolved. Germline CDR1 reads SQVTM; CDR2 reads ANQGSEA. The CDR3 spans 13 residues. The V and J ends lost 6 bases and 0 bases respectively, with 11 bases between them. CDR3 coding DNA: TGCAGCGTCGCCGGGATTTTGAACACTGAAGCTTTCTTT. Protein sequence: CSVAGILNTEAFF.

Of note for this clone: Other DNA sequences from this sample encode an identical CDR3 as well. The DNA for the CDR3 is TGTGCCATCAGTGAGTCGGGGGGCCGGGAGACCCAGTACTTC. The encoded protein is CAISESGGRETQYF. The chain is built from TRBV10-3 and TRBJ2-5; the D call may be TRBD1 or TRBD2 (6 bases each). Germline assignment: CDR1 ENHRY and CDR2 SYGVKD. This CDR3 contains 14 residues. V gave up 0 bases and J gave up 5 bases, with 10 bases separating them.

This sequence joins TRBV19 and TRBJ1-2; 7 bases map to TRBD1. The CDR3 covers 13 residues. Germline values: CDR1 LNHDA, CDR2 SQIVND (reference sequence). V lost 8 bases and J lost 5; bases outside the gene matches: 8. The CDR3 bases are TGTGCCAGTCAATCCGGACAGGCGTATGGCTACACCTTC. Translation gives CASQSGQAYGYTF.

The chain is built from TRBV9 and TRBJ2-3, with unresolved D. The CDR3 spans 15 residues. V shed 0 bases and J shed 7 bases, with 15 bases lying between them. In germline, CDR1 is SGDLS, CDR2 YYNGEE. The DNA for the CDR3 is TGTGCCAGCAGCGTAGCCATCCCCCCACAGTATACGCAGTATTTT. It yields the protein CASSVAIPPQYTQYF.

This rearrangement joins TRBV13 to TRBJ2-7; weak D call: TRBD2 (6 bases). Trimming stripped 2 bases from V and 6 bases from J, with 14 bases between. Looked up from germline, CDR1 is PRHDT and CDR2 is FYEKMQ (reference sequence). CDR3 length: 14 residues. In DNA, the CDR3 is TGTGCCAGCAGCTTACGCGGGACGGGCGCCGAGCAGTACTTC. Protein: CASSLRGTGAEQYF.

CDR3 coding DNA: TGTGCCAGCAGCTCTAGCGGGAGTGGGTACGAGCAGTACTTC. The encoded protein is CASSSSGSGYEQYF. V and J are TRBV2 and TRBJ2-7, with 10 bases aligning to TRBD2. The length of the CDR3 is 14 residues. From germline, CDR1 is SNHLY and CDR2 FYNNEI. With V trimmed by 6 bases and J by 4 bases, 6 bases remained unmatched.

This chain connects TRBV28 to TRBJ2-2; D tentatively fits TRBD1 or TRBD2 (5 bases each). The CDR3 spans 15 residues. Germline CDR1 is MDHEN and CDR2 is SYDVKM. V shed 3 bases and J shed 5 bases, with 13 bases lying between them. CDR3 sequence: CASSFSVWGTGELFF. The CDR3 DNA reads TGTGCCAGCAGTTTTTCGGTCTGGGGGACCGGGGAGCTGTTTTTT.

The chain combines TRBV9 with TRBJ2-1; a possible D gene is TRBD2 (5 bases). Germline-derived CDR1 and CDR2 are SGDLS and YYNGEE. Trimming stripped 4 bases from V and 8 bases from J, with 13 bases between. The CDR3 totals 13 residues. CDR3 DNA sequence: TGTGCCAGCAGCAGGAGCGGCGGGTATGAGCAGTTCTTC. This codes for CASSRSGGYEQFF. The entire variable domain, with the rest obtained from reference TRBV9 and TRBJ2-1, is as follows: DSGVTQTPKHLITATGQRVTLRCSPRSGDLSVYWYQQSLDQGLQFLIQYYNGEERAKGNILERFSAQQFPDLHSELNLSSLELGDSALYFCASSRSGGYEQFFGPGTRLTVL.

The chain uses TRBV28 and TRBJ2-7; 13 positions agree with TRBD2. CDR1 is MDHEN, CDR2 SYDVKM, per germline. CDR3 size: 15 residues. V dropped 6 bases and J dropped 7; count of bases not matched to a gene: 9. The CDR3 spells CASRLLAGGPREQYF. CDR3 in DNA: TGTGCCAGCAGACTACTAGCGGGAGGGCCTAGAGAGCAGTACTTC.

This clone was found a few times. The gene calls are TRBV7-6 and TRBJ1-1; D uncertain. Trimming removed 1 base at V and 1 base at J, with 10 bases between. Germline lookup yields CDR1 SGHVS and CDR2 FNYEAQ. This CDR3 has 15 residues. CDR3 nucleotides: TGTGCCAGCAGCTTAGTGGAGTCGGCGAACACTGAAGCTTTCTTT. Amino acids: CASSLVESANTEAFF.

The CDR3 region has the DNA TGTGCCAGCAGCGCCAGGGACAGAGCTAATTCACCCCTCCACTTT. Translation: CASSARDRANSPLHF. The gene calls are TRBV9 and TRBJ1-6; 7 bases map to TRBD1. The V segment lost 3 bases and the J segment 6 bases; nucleotides outside the gene matches: 6. The CDR3 is made up of 15 amino acids. Per the germline V gene, CDR1 is SGDLS and CDR2 is YYNGEE.

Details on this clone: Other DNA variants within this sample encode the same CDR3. CDR3 protein: CASSYDSTDTQYF. For the CDR3, the DNA is TGCGCCAGCAGCTACGACAGCACAGATACGCAGTATTTT. This chain joins TRBV5-1 and TRBJ2-3; D remains unclear. The ends were cut back, 3 bases at V and 0 bases at J, with 5 bases in the middle. The CDR3 spans 13 residues. From germline, CDR1 is SGHRS and CDR2 YFSETQ.

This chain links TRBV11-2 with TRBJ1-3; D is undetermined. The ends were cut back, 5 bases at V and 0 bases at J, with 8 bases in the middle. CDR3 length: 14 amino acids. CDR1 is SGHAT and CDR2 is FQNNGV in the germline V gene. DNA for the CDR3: TGTGCCAGCAGCCACGGGCGCTCTGGAAACACCATATATTTT. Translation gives CASSHGRSGNTIYF.

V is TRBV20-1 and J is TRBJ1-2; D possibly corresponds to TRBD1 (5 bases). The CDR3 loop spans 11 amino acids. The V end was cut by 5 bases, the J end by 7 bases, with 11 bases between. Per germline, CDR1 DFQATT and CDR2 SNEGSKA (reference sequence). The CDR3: CSADSSIGYTF. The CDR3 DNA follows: TGCAGTGCTGACAGCTCTATTGGCTACACCTTC.

The CDR3 reads CASSFSTGETYEQYF. In DNA form, the CDR3 reads TGCGCCAGCAGCTTTTCGACAGGGGAAACGTACGAGCAGTACTTC. The chain is built from TRBV5-1 and TRBJ2-7; TRBD1 agrees at 8 bases. The CDR3 covers 15 residues. CDR1 and CDR2 (germline): SGHRS, YFSETQ. The junction had 8 bases not matched to a gene; V was cut back by 2 bases and J by 4 bases.

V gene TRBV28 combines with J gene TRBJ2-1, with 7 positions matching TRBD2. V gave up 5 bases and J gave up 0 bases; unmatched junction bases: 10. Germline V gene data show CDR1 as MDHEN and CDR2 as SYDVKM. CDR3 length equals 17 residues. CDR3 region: CASSPLGSGGSYNEQFF. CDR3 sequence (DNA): TGTGCCAGCAGTCCCCTAGGGTCGGGGGGCTCCTACAATGAGCAGTTCTTC.

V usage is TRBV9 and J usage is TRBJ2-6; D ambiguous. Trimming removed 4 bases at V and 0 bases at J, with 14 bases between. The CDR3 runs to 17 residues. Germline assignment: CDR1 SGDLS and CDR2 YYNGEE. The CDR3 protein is CASSPLAFSSGANVLTF. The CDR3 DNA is TGTGCCAGCAGCCCCCTCGCGTTCAGCTCTGGGGCCAACGTCCTGACTTTC.

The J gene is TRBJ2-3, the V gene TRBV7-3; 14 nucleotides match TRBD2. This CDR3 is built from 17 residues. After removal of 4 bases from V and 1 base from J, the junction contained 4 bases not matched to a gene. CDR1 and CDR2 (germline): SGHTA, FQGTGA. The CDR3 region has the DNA TGTGCCAGCAGCTATGGACTAGCGGGAGGCGGCACAGATACGCAGTATTTT. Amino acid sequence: CASSYGLAGGGTDTQYF.

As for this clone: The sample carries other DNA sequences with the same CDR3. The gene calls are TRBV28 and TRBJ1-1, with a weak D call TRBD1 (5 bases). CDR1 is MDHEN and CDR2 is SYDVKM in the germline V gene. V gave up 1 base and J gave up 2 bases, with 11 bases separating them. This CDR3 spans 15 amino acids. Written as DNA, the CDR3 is TGTGCCAGCAGTTTATCGGCAGGGCTAAACACTGAAGCTTTCTTT. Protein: CASSLSAGLNTEAFF.